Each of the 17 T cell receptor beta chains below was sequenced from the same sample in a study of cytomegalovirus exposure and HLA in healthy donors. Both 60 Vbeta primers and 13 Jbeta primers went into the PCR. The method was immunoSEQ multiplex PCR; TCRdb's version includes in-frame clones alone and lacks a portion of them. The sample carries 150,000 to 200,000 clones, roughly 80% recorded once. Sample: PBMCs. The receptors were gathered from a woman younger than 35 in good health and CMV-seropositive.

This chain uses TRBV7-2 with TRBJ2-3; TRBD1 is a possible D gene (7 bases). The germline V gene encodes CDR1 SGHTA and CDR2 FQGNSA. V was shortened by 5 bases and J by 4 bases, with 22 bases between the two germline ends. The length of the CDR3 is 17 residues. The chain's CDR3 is CASSLPGGTQRPDTQYF. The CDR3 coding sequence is TGTGCCAGCAGCCTACCAGGGGGGACGCAACGGCCAGATACGCAGTATTTT.

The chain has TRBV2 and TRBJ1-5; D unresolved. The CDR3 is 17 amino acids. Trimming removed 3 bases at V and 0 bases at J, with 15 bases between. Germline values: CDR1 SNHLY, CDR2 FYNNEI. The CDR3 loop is CASSDIPTVYSNQPQHF. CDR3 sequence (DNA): TGTGCCAGCAGTGATATTCCTACAGTCTATAGCAATCAGCCCCAGCATTTT.

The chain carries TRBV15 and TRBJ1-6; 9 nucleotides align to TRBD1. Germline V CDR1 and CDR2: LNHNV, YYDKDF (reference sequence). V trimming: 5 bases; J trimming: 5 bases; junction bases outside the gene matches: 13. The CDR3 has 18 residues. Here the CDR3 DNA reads TGTGCCACCAGCCGCTACTATACAGGGGGCAGTAATAATTCACCCCTCCACTTT. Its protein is CATSRYYTGGSNNSPLHF. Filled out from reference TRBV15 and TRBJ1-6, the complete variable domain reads DAMVIQNPRYQVTQFGKPVTLSCSQTLNHNVMYWYQQKSSQAPKLLFHYYDKDFNNEADTPDNFQSRRPNTSFCFLDIRSPGLGDTAMYLCATSRYYTGGSNNSPLHFGNGTRLTVT.

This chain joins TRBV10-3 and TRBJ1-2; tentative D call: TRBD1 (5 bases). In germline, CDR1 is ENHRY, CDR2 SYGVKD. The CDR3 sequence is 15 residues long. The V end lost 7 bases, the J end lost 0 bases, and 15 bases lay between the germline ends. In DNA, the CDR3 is TGTGCCATCACCACAACAGGATTAGCTAACTATGGCTACACCTTC. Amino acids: CAITTTGLANYGYTF.

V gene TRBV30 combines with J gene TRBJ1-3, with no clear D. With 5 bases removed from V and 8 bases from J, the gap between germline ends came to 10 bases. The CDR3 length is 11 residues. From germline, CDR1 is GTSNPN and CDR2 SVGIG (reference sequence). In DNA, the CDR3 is TGTGCCTGGGGGAGTGGGGACACCATATATTTT. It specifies CAWGSGDTIYF.

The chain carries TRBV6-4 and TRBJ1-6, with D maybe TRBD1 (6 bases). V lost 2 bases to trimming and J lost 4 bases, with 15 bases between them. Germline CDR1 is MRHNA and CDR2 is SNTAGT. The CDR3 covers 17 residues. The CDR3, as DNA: TGTGCCAGCAGTGACATAGGGGGTCAGCCATATAATTCACCCCTCCACTTT. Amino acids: CASSDIGGQPYNSPLHF.

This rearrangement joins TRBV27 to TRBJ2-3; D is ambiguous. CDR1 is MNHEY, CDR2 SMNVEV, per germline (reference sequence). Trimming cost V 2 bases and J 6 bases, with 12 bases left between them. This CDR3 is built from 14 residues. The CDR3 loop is CASSLVTGSDTQYF. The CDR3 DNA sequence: TGTGCCAGCAGTTTAGTCACGGGTTCGGATACGCAGTATTTT.

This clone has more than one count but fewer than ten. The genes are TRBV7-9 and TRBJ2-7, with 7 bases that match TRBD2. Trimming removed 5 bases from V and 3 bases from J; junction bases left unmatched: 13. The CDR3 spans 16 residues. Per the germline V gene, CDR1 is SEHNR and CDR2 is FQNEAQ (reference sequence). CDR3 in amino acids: CASSPIGLEGDYEQYF. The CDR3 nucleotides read TGTGCCAGCAGCCCAATAGGACTAGAAGGGGACTACGAGCAGTACTTC.

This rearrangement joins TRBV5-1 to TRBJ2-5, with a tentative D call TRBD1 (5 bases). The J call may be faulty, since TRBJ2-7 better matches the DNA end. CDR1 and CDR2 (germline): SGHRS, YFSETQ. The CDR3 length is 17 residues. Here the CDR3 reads CASSLDWQGKVTYEQYF. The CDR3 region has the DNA TGCGCCAGCAGCTTGGACTGGCAGGGAAAAGTCACCTACGAGCAGTACTTC.

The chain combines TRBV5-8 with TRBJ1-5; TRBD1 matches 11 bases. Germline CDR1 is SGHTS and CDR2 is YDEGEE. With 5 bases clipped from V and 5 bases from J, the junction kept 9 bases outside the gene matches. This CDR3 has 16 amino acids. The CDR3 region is CASSRSRTGGDQPQHF. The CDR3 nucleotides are TGTGCCAGCAGTCGGAGCCGGACAGGGGGCGATCAGCCCCAGCATTTT.

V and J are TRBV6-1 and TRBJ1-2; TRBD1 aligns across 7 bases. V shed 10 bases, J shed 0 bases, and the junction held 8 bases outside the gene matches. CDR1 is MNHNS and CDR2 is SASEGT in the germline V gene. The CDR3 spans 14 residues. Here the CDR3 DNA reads TGTGCCACGTCCACAGGGGTAACTAACTATGGCTACACCTTC. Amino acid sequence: CATSTGVTNYGYTF.

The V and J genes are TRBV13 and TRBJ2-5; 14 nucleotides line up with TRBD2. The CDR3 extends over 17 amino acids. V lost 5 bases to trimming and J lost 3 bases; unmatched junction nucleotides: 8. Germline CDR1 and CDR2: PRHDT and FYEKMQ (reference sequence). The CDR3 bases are TGTGCCAGCAGCCAAGTGAAGGGACTAGCGGGGGAAGAGACCCAGTACTTC. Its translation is CASSQVKGLAGEETQYF.

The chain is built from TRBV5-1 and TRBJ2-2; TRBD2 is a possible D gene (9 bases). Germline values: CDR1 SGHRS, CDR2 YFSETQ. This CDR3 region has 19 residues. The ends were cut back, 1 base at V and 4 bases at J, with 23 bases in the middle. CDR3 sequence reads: CASSLRSGGAGGTTGELFF. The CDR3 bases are TGCGCCAGCAGCTTGCGTAGCGGGGGTGCAGGGGGCACCACCGGGGAGCTGTTTTTT.

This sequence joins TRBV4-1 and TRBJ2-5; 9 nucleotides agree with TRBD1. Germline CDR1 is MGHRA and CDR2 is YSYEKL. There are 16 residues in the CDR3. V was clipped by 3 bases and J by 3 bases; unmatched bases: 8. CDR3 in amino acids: CASSHRDRAREETQYF. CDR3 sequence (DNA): TGCGCCAGCAGCCACCGGGACAGGGCGCGTGAAGAGACCCAGTACTTC.

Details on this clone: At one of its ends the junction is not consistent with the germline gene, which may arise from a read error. The CDR3 loop reads CATSRDLDPGANGLTF. CDR3 DNA: TGTGCCACCAGCAGAGATCTGGACCCTGGGGCCAACGGCCTGACTTTC. The rearrangement links TRBV15 to TRBJ2-6, with D possibly TRBD1 on 5 matching bases. CDR3 length: 16 residues. Germline V gene data show CDR1 as LNHNV and CDR2 as YYDKDF (reference sequence).

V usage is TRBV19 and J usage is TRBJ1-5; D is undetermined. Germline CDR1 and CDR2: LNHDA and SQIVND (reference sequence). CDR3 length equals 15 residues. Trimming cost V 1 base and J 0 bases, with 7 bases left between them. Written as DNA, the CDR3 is TGTGCCAGTAGTATAGGTCAGAATAGCAATCAGCCCCAGCATTTT. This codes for CASSIGQNSNQPQHF.

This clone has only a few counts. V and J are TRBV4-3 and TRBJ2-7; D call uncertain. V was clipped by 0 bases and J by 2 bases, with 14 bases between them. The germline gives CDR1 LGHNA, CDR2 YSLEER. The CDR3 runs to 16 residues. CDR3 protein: CASSQDWPPVPYEQYF. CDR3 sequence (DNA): TGCGCCAGCAGCCAAGACTGGCCCCCTGTGCCCTACGAGCAGTACTTC.